Each of the 19 T cell receptor beta chains below was sequenced from the same sample in a study of blood T cell repertoires in COVID-19. Sequencing was performed with immunoSEQ multiplex PCR; in TCRdb, only in-frame clones are kept and a portion is missing. The sample includes 300,000 to 450,000 clones, roughly 90% of them seen just once. Input material: PBMCs or T cells enriched from blood (not recorded which). Receptors were obtained from a young woman who had been exposed to COVID-19.

The chain couples TRBV24-1 to TRBJ2-1, with D tentatively TRBD2 (6 bases). Trimming removed 4 bases from V and 8 bases from J, with 17 bases in between. The CDR3 has 15 amino acids. Germline assignment: CDR1 KGHDR and CDR2 SFDVKD. The CDR3 DNA reads TGTGCCACCAGTGACCCAACTAGCTCCGGGCATGAGCAGTTCTTC. Translated: CATSDPTSSGHEQFF.

The chain links TRBV18 to TRBJ1-1; weak D call: TRBD1 (6 bases). CDR3 length equals 14 residues. Trimming removed 3 bases at V and 4 bases at J, with 12 bases between. Looked up from germline, CDR1 is KGHSH and CDR2 is LQKENI. CDR3 protein: CASSPSTGSTEAFF. The CDR3 region has the DNA TGTGCCAGCTCACCTTCCACAGGGAGCACTGAAGCTTTCTTT. The variable domain in full, with the rest retrieved from reference TRBV18 and TRBJ1-1, is NAGVMQNPRHLVRRRGQEARLRCSPMKGHSHVYWYRQLPEEGLKFMVYLQKENIIDESGMPKERFSAEFPKEGPSILRIQQVVRGDSAAYFCASSPSTGSTEAFFGQGTRLTVV.

The chain joins TRBV14 to TRBJ1-1; possibly TRBD1 for D (6 bases). Germline V CDR1 and CDR2: SGHDN, FVKESK. The CDR3 length is 14 residues. The V gene lost 2 bases and the J gene lost 5 bases, with 12 bases spanning the gap. The CDR3 DNA sequence: TGTGCCAGCAGCCAAAAAGGGGGGGTAACTGAAGCTTTCTTT. It specifies CASSQKGGVTEAFF.

This sequence joins TRBV7-6 and TRBJ1-6; 7 positions match TRBD1. The CDR3 is 15 residues long. J lost 8 bases, V lost 3 bases, and 7 bases had no gene match. Germline V lookup: CDR1 SGHVS, CDR2 FNYEAQ. The DNA of the CDR3 is TGTGCCAGCAGCTTGGGGGCAGGGGGAGATTCACCCCTCCACTTT. Its translation is CASSLGAGGDSPLHF.

The chain has TRBV2 and TRBJ1-2; D is ambiguous. The CDR3 loop spans 14 amino acids. The ends were cut back, 1 base at V and 3 bases at J, with 9 bases in the middle. Germline V gene sequence: CDR1 SNHLY, CDR2 FYNNEI. The CDR3 is CASSEVQADYGYTF. CDR3 nucleotide sequence: TGTGCCAGCAGTGAAGTCCAGGCAGACTATGGCTACACCTTC.

V and J are TRBV6-4 and TRBJ2-3, with TRBD2 identical over 9 bases. Trimming cost V 5 bases and J 5 bases; bases outside gene matches: 5. The germline V gene encodes CDR1 MRHNA and CDR2 SNTAGT. The CDR3 spans 14 residues. Here the CDR3 DNA reads TGTGCCAGCAGTTTAGCGGGAGCAAAAGATACGCAGTATTTT. Residues: CASSLAGAKDTQYF.

V gene TRBV19 combines with J gene TRBJ1-1; D is ambiguous. Looked up from germline, CDR1 is LNHDA and CDR2 is SQIVND (reference sequence). V was trimmed by 5 bases and J by 6 bases, leaving 13 bases between them. This CDR3 has 13 residues. DNA of the CDR3: TGTGCCAGTAGTTATTGGGCCGAACCTGAAGCTTTCTTT. This gives the protein CASSYWAEPEAFF.

J is TRBJ1-4 and V is TRBV6-6; TRBD1 matches 9 bases. Germline lookup yields CDR1 MNHNY and CDR2 SVGAGI (reference sequence). Unmatched junction bases numbered 9, after V lost 5 bases and J lost 8 bases. This CDR3 comprises 15 residues. The CDR3 spells CASSAKTGGKEKLFF. CDR3 DNA sequence: TGTGCCAGCAGTGCTAAGACAGGGGGAAAGGAAAAACTGTTTTTT.

The genes are TRBV4-2 and TRBJ2-3; 7 bases line up with TRBD2. The CDR3 totals 18 residues. From germline, CDR1 is LGHNA and CDR2 YNFKEQ. V lost 0 bases, J lost 1 base, and 10 bases stayed unmatched. CDR3 DNA sequence: TGTGCCAGCAGCCAAGATGGGAATAGCGGGCCCCGCACAGATACGCAGTATTTT. This translates into CASSQDGNSGPRTDTQYF.

The rearrangement links TRBV5-8 to TRBJ1-1, with TRBD1 identical over 7 bases. This CDR3 comprises 15 residues. CDR1 is SGHTS, CDR2 YDEGEE, per germline. Trimming at V came to 5 bases and at J to 2 bases, leaving 9 bases not matched to a gene. CDR3 amino acids: CASSYNRGSNTEAFF. The CDR3 DNA sequence: TGTGCCAGCAGTTATAACAGGGGCTCAAACACTGAAGCTTTCTTT.

The chain links TRBV6-2 or TRBV6-3 to TRBJ1-6; no reliable D call. The CDR3 runs to 14 residues. Looked up from germline, CDR1 is MNHEY and CDR2 is SVGEGT. Between the trimmed V and J ends, which lost 5 bases and 0 bases, there was a span of 5 bases. The CDR3 sequence: CASSPGSYNSPLHF. Here the CDR3 DNA reads TGTGCCAGCAGTCCGGGCTCCTATAATTCACCCCTCCACTTT.

This clone showed up just a few times. V usage is TRBV11-2 and J usage is TRBJ1-2; the D gene is possibly TRBD1 (5 bases). CDR1 is SGHAT, CDR2 FQNNGV, per germline. Trimming removed 4 bases at V and 5 bases at J, with 11 bases between. The CDR3 length is 13 residues. The DNA for the CDR3 is TGTGCCAGCAGCTCCGGGGGGATTTATGGCTACACCTTC. This sequence encodes CASSSGGIYGYTF. Supplemented by reference TRBV11-2 and TRBJ1-2, the full variable domain reads EAGVAQSPRYKIIEKRQSVAFWCNPISGHATLYWYQQILGQGPKLLIQFQNNGVVDDSQLPKDRFSAERLKGVDSTLKIQPAKLEDSAVYLCASSSGGIYGYTFGSGTRLTVV.

The chain employs TRBV18 and TRBJ1-3, with a weak D call TRBD1 (5 bases). Germline-derived CDR1 and CDR2 are KGHSH and LQKENI. The CDR3 is 17 amino acids. V was cut by 2 bases and J by 4 bases, with 18 bases left in between. The CDR3, as DNA: TGTGCCAGCTCACCAAGACAGTCTCCAACTCTCGGAAACACCATATATTTT. It codes for CASSPRQSPTLGNTIYF.

On this clone: The sample has other DNA sequences that encode this CDR3 too. The chain employs TRBV19 and TRBJ1-5; 7 bases line up with TRBD1. This CDR3 region has 15 residues. Germline V gene data show CDR1 as LNHDA and CDR2 as SQIVND (reference sequence). J gave up 4 bases and V 0 bases, and 3 bases lay outside the gene matches. CDR3 nucleotides: TGTGCCAGTAGTATAGAGGGACAGCGGAATCAGCCCCAGCATTTT. Its protein is CASSIEGQRNQPQHF.

This clone was detected only once. The genes are TRBV27 and TRBJ1-5, with TRBD1 identical over 10 bases. J lost 1 base, V lost 4 bases, and 1 base had no gene match. The germline gives CDR1 MNHEY, CDR2 SMNVEV (reference sequence). CDR3 length equals 15 residues. CDR3 residues: CASSWGQGSNQPQHF. The CDR3 bases are TGTGCCAGCAGTTGGGGACAGGGGAGCAATCAGCCCCAGCATTTT.

The chain uses TRBV21-1 and TRBJ2-7; the table's D call TRBD2 went unverified against the DNA. TRBV21-1 is given as a pseudogene. CDR3 length: 18 residues. The CDR3 loop is CASSKIRSREDFPYEQYF. In nucleotides, the CDR3 is TGTGCCAGCAGCAAAATTCGGAGTCGGGAGGACTTTCCCTACGAGCAGTACTTC.

V gene TRBV19 combines with J gene TRBJ2-7, with 7 nucleotides matching TRBD1. This CDR3 is 17 amino acids long. The V gene's germline CDR1 is LNHDA and CDR2 SQIVND (reference sequence). The J segment lost 2 bases and the V segment lost 10 bases, leaving 20 bases of the junction unmatched. In DNA, the CDR3 is TGTGCCAAACAGGGGCTTGCTTCCCTACCCTTGGCCTACGAGCAGTACTTC. Translation gives CAKQGLASLPLAYEQYF.

V and J are TRBV13 and TRBJ2-7; 11 positions match TRBD2. Germline V gene lookup returns CDR1 PRHDT and CDR2 FYEKMQ (reference sequence). J gave up 5 bases and V 3 bases, and 6 bases lay outside the gene matches. The CDR3 consists of 15 residues. The CDR3 nucleotides are TGTGCCAGCAGCTTGGGGACTAGCGGAAGGAACGAGCAGTACTTC. Protein: CASSLGTSGRNEQYF.

The V gene is TRBV6-5, the J gene TRBJ2-1; 11 bases fit TRBD2. CDR1 is MNHEY, CDR2 SVGAGI, per germline. Germline trimming cut 2 bases from V and 5 bases from J; bases unmatched to any gene: 5. The CDR3 totals 16 residues. The CDR3: CASSYGGLAAHNEQFF. The CDR3 bases are TGTGCCAGCAGTTACGGGGGACTAGCGGCCCACAATGAGCAGTTCTTC.